The sequence of this T cell receptor (beta chain) was determined in a study of cytotoxic CD8 clonotypes in ibrutinib-treated CLL. Overall study: Outcomes included around 25 partial and 2 complete responses; after median roughly 65 months, roughly 14 stayed remitted and approximately 12 progressed. Study results and limitations: At the start, clonality exceeded age-matched healthy donors and followed circulating CD8+ T-cell counts.

This table comes from immunoSEQ multiplex PCR, and its TCRdb copy is limited to in-frame clones, with some not included. The sample lists 300,000 or so clones; roughly 70% were seen once. V was shortened by 3 bases and J by 6 bases, with 9 bases between the two germline ends. CDR1 and CDR2 from the germline V gene are SGHAT and FQNNGV. CDR3 length: 13 amino acids. Turning to this clone: The antigen remains unidentified.

The sequence was obtained from a human donor with chronic lymphocytic leukemia. Sequenced material: PBMCs, taken after 36 months of ibrutinib treatment. J is TRBJ2-1 and V is TRBV11-2, with D hard to call. This CDR3 is CASSLERINEQFF. As DNA, the CDR3 is TGTGCCAGCAGCTTGGAGCGCATCAATGAGCAGTTCTTC.